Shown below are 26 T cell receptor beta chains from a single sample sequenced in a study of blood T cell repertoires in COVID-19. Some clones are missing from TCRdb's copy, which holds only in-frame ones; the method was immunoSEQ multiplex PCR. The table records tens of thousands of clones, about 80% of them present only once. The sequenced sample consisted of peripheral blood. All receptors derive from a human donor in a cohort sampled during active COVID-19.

CDR3 in DNA: TGCGCCAGCAGCCAAGGGGGGGGGATAGCGCCGCAGTACTTC. As protein: CASSQGGGIAPQYF. V gene TRBV4-3 combines with J gene TRBJ2-7; TRBD2 matches 7 bases. The CDR3 length is 14 residues. In germline, CDR1 is LGHNA, CDR2 YSLEER. V gave up 1 base and J gave up 9 bases; unmatched junction bases: 9.

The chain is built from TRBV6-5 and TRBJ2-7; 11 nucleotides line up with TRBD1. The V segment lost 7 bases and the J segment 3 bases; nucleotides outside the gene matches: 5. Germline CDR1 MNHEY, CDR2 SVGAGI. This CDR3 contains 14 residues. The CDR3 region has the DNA TGTGCCAGCACCAGGACAGGGGGCCTCTACGAGCAGTACTTC. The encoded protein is CASTRTGGLYEQYF.

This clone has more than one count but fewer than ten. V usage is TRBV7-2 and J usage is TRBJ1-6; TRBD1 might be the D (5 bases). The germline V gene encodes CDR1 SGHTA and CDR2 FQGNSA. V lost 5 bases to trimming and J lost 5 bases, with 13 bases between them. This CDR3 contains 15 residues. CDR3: CASSTMTAHNSPLHF. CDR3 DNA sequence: TGTGCCAGCAGCACTATGACAGCCCATAATTCACCCCTCCACTTT.

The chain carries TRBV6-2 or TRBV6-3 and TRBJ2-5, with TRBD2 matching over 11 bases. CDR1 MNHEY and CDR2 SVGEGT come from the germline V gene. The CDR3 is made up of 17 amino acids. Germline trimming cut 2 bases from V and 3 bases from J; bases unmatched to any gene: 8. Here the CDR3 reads CASSYPRLAGKKETQYF. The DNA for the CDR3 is TGTGCCAGCAGTTACCCGAGACTAGCGGGAAAGAAAGAGACCCAGTACTTC.

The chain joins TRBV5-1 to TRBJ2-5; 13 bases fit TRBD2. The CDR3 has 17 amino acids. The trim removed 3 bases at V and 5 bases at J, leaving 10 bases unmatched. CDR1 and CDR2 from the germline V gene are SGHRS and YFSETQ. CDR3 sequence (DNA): TGCGCCAGCAGCTCCGGACTAGCGGGAGACGTGGGGGAGACCCAGTACTTC. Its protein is CASSSGLAGDVGETQYF.

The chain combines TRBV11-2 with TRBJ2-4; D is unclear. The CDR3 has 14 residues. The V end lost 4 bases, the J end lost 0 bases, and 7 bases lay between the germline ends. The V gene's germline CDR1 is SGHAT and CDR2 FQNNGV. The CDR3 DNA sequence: TGTGCCAGCAGCTCTAATCTAGCCAAAAACATTCAGTACTTC. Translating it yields CASSSNLAKNIQYF.

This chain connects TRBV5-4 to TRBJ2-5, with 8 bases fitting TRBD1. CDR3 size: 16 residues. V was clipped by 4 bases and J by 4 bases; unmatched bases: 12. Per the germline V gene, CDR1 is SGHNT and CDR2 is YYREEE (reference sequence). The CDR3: CASSLPPTGEAETQYF. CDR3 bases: TGTGCCAGCAGCCTACCCCCGACAGGGGAGGCAGAGACCCAGTACTTC.

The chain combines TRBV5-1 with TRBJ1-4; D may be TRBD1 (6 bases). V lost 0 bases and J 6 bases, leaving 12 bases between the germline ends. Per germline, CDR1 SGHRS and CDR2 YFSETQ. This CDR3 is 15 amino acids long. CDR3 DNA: TGCGCCAGCAGCTTGGATGGCAGGGGAGATGAAAAACTGTTTTTT. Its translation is CASSLDGRGDEKLFF.

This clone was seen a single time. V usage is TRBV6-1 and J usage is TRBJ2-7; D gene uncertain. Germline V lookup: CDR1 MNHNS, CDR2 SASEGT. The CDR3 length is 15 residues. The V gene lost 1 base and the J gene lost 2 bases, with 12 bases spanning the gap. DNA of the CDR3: TGTGCCAGCAGTGAAGGTCGTTCCTCCGCCTACGAGCAGTACTTC. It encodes CASSEGRSSAYEQYF.

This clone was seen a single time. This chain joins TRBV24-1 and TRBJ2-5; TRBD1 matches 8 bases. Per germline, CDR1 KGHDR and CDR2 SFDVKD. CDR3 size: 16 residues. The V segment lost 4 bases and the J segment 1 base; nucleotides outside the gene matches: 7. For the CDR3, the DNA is TGTGCCACCAGTGACGATGGACAGGGTAGCCAAGAGACCCAGTACTTC. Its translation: CATSDDGQGSQETQYF.

CDR3 sequence reads: CASSLDRVYEQYF. CDR3 in DNA: TGTGCCAGCAGCTTAGACAGGGTCTACGAGCAGTACTTC. V is TRBV5-8 and J is TRBJ2-7; 7 positions match TRBD1. Germline V gives CDR1 SGHTS, CDR2 YDEGEE. Trimming cost V 2 bases and J 3 bases; bases outside gene matches: 2. This CDR3 is built from 13 residues.

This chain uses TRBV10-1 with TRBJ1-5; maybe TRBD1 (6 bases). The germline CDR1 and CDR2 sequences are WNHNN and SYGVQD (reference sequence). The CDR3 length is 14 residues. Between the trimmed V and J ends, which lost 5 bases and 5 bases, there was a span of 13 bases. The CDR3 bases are TGCGCCAGCAGTTCAGGGGATAGGGATCAGCCCCAGCATTTT. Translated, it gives CASSSGDRDQPQHF.

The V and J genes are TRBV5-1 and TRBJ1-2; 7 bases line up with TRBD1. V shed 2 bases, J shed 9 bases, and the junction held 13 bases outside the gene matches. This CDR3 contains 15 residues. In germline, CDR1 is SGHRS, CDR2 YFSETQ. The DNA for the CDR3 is TGCGCCAGCAGCTTCTCCGGGACAGCTGATTTTAGCTACACCTTC. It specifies CASSFSGTADFSYTF.

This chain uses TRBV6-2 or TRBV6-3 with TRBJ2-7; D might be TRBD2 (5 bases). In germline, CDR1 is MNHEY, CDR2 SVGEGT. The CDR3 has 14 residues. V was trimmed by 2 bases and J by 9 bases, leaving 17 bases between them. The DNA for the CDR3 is TGTGCCAGCAGTTACAGACTAACAGACATCGGGCAGTACTTC. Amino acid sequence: CASSYRLTDIGQYF.

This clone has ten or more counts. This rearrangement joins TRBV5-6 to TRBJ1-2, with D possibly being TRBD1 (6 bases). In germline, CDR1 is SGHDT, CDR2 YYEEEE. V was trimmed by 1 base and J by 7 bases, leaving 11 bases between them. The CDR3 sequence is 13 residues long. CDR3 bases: TGTGCCAGCAGCTTGCCGGGGGGCAGTGGCTACACCTTC. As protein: CASSLPGGSGYTF.

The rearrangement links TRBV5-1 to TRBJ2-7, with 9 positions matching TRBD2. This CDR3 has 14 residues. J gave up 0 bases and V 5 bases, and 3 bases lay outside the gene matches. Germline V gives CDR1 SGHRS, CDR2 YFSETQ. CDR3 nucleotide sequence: TGCGCCAGCAGGATAGCGGGAGCCTCCTACGAGCAGTACTTC. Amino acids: CASRIAGASYEQYF.

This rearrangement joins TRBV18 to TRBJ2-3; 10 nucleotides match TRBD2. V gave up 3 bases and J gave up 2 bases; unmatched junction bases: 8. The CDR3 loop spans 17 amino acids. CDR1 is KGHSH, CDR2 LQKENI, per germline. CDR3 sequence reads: CASSPSATSGSTDTQYF. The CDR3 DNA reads TGTGCCAGCTCACCTTCGGCGACTAGCGGGTCCACAGATACGCAGTATTTT.

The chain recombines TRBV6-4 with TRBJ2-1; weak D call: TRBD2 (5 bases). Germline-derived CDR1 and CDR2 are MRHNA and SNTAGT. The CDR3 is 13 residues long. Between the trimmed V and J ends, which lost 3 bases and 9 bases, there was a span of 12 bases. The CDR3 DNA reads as TGTGCCAGCAGTGAGTCGGGGTTTGGTGAGCAGTTCTTC. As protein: CASSESGFGEQFF.

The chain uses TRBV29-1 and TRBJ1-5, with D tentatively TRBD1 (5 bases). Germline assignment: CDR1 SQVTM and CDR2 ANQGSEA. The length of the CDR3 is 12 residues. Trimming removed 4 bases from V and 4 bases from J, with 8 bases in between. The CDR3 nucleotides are TGCAGCGTTGGGGGGGGGAATCAGCCCCAGCATTTT. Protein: CSVGGGNQPQHF.

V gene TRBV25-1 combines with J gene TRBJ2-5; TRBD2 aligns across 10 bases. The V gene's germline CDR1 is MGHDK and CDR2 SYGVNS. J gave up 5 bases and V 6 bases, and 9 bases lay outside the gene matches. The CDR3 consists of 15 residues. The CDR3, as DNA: TGTGCCAGCAGAGGACTAGCGGAGCGTTGGGAGACCCAGTACTTC. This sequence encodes CASRGLAERWETQYF.

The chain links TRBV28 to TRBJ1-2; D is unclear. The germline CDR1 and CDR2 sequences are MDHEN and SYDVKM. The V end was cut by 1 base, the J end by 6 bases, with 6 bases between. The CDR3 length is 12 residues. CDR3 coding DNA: TGTGCCAGCAGTTTATTCGGGGATGGCTACACCTTC. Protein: CASSLFGDGYTF.

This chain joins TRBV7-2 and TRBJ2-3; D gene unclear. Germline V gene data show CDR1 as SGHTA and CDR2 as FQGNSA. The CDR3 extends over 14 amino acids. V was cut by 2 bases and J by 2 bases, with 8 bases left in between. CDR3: CASSLRRFTDTQYF. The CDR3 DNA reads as TGTGCCAGCAGCTTAAGGCGGTTCACAGATACGCAGTATTTT.

CDR3 protein: CASSRGYGDTEAFF. In DNA form, the CDR3 reads TGTGCCAGCAGCCGGGGCTATGGGGACACTGAAGCTTTCTTT. This chain connects TRBV4-2 to TRBJ1-1; D may be TRBD1 (5 bases). The V gene's germline CDR1 is LGHNA and CDR2 YNFKEQ. V lost 4 bases and J 3 bases, leaving 12 bases between the germline ends. CDR3 length equals 14 residues.

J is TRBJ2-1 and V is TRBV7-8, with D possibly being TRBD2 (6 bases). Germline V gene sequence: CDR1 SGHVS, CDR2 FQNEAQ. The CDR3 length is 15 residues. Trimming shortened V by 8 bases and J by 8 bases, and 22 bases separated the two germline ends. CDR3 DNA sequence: TGTGCCAGCGGACCCGGGAGTTTGGGTTTGTATGAGCAGTTCTTC. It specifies CASGPGSLGLYEQFF.

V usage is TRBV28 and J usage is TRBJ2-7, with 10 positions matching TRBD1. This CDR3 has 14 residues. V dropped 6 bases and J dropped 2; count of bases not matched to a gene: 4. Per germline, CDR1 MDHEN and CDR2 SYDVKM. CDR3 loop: CASRRDRGPYEQYF. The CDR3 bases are TGTGCCAGCAGGAGGGACAGGGGACCCTACGAGCAGTACTTC.

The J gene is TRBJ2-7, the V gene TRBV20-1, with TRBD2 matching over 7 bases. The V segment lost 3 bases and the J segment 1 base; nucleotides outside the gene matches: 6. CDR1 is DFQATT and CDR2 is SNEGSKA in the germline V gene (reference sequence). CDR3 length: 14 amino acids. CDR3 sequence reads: CSASAASGSYEQYF. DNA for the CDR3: TGCAGTGCTAGTGCGGCTAGCGGTTCCTACGAGCAGTACTTC.